This T cell receptor beta chain was retrieved from a study of blood T cells in healthy people across ages. Primers used in a second PCR of roughly 6 to 12 cycles were a sample-barcoded 5' primer and a J-beta primer mix. TCRdb independently ran MiXCR on the 5' RACE reads; one entry per CDR3 protein. This sample carries some 1.1 million distinct CDR3 sequences, less than 45% of them seen once, and the ten largest clones take roughly 14%. Only a few counts were recorded for this clonotype. This CDR3 spans 13 amino acids. Germline lookup yields CDR1 DFQATT and CDR2 SNEGSKA (reference sequence). With 0 bases removed from V and 7 bases from J, the gap between germline ends came to 10 bases.

This receptor was taken from a man younger than 35 in good health. Sequenced input: blood. V gene TRBV20-1 combines with J gene TRBJ1-5; no definite D call. The CDR3 is CSARDQAGQPQHF. In DNA form, the CDR3 reads TGCAGTGCTAGAGATCAGGCGGGCCAGCCCCAGCATTTT.